This TCR beta chain is drawn from a study of T cells after yellow fever vaccination. A 5'RACE template-switching step, the method used to make TCR cDNA, added a universal primer site and UMIs. TCRdb reprocessed the 5' RACE reads via MiXCR and lists one record per CDR3 protein. Of 70,000 or so distinct CDR3 sequences in the sample, 7.3% are singletons; the top ten hold approximately 28%. CDR1 and CDR2 from the germline V gene are SGHAT and FQNNGV. V dropped 0 bases and J dropped 10 bases, with 21 bases sitting between them. This CDR3 is 16 amino acids long. Points from the study as a whole: Peaking faster, on day 5 versus 15, the secondary response was nonetheless weaker. Contaminants from the bulk population, in the form of abundant clonotypes, could be found in FACS-sorted repertoires. Clonotypes found in both CD4 and CD8 compartments made up a small share.

In this sample, this clonotype turned up a few times. The antigen is unknown. Source: CD8+ T cells sorted from PBMCs, taken more than 8 days after the first yellow fever vaccination. V usage is TRBV11-2 and J usage is TRBJ1-1; no firm D call. The sequence came from a man between 18 and 29 years old who received the YFV17D yellow fever vaccine. This CDR3 reads CASSLDLVRVKDVAFF. The CDR3 bases are TGTGCCAGCAGCTTAGATCTTGTTCGGGTGAAGGATGTAGCTTTCTTT.